Listed below are T cell receptor beta chains from one sample, sequenced in a study of blood T cell repertoires in COVID-19. TCRdb's copy holds only in-frame clones and misses some; the assay was immunoSEQ multiplex PCR. Here the sample spans fewer than 200,000 clones, roughly nine tenths being singletons. Specimen: peripheral blood. Source of these receptors: a young man who had recovered from COVID-19. The CDR3 runs from the conserved cysteine through the conserved F or W. The D gene is left open where the match is weak. Part of the rows lack a size; the others show once, few, many or a class for expanded clones.

D	V	size	length	J	CDR3	DNA
-	TRBV27	-	13	TRBJ2-7	CASSFSGNYEQYF	TGTGCCAGCAGTTTTAGCGGTAACTACGAGCAGTACTTC
TRBD1	TRBV29-1	-	13	TRBJ1-1	CSVIRDRGTEAFF	TGCAGCGTTATACGGGACAGAGGCACTGAAGCTTTCTTT
TRBD1	TRBV5-5	-	17	TRBJ2-6	CASSFVRRGLGANVLTF	TGTGCCAGCAGCTTTGTAAGAAGGGGGCTCGGGGCCAACGTCCTGACTTTC
-	TRBV5-5	-	15	TRBJ2-1	CASSLEVGDYNEQFF	TGTGCCAGCAGCTTGGAGGTAGGGGACTACAATGAGCAGTTCTTC
-	TRBV2	-	15	TRBJ2-2	CASRGGGSRTGELFF	TGTGCCAGCAGGGGGGGAGGATCCCGCACCGGGGAGCTGTTTTTT
-	TRBV19	-	15	TRBJ2-7	CASSIGGTAIYEQYF	TGTGCCAGTAGTATCGGCGGGACAGCGATCTACGAGCAGTACTTC
TRBD1	TRBV19	-	15	TRBJ2-7	CASSMLSGQDHEQYF	TGTGCCAGTAGTATGTTGTCCGGACAGGACCACGAGCAGTACTTC
-	TRBV24-1	-	15	TRBJ2-1	CATSEAGTGDNEQFF	TGTGCCACCAGTGAGGCCGGGACTGGAGACAATGAGCAGTTCTTC
TRBD2	TRBV4-3	few	14	TRBJ2-1	CASSQEAAGGEQFF	TGCGCCAGCAGCCAAGAGGCGGCGGGAGGTGAGCAGTTCTTC
-	TRBV15	-	12	TRBJ1-1	CATSRDEDEAFF	TGTGCCACCAGCAGAGATGAGGATGAAGCTTTCTTT
-	TRBV7-2	-	16	TRBJ2-2	CASSLATLLNTGELFF	TGTGCCAGCAGCTTAGCGACACTGCTCAACACCGGGGAGCTGTTTTTT
-	TRBV2	once	11	TRBJ1-1	CASSGYSEAFF	TGTGCCAGCAGTGGGTACAGTGAAGCTTTCTTT
TRBD1	TRBV10-3	-	15	TRBJ1-6	CAISDGTVYNSPLHF	TGTGCCATCAGTGATGGGACAGTCTATAATTCACCCCTCCACTTT
TRBD1	TRBV5-6	-	13	TRBJ1-3	CASSQGQGNTIYF	TGTGCCAGCAGCCAGGGACAGGGGAACACCATATATTTT
-	TRBV5-1	-	11	TRBJ2-3	CASTRRDTQYF	TGCGCCAGCACCCGGCGGGATACGCAGTATTTT
TRBD1	TRBV3-1/TRBV3-2	-	14	TRBJ1-1	CASSLRQGSTEAFF	TGTGCCAGCAGCCTCCGACAGGGTAGCACTGAAGCTTTCTTT
TRBD1	TRBV7-2	-	13	TRBJ2-7	CASSTWTGVEQYF	TGTGCCAGCAGCACCTGGACAGGGGTCGAGCAGTACTTC
TRBD2	TRBV9	-	16	TRBJ2-1	CASSESIAGGGNEQFF	TGTGCCAGCAGCGAATCCATAGCGGGAGGGGGCAATGAGCAGTTCTTC
TRBD2	TRBV9	-	14	TRBJ2-5	CASSLASGQETQYF	TGTGCCAGCAGCCTTGCTAGCGGCCAAGAGACCCAGTACTTC
TRBD2	TRBV19	-	18	TRBJ2-1	CASSITFFRAGGPNEQFF	TGTGCCAGTAGTATAACTTTTTTTAGAGCGGGAGGCCCCAATGAGCAGTTCTTC
-	TRBV7-9	once	17	TRBJ1-3	CASSSVQGSVSGNTIYF	TGTGCCAGCAGCTCCGTACAGGGTTCTGTATCTGGAAACACCATATATTTT
TRBD2	TRBV27	-	16	TRBJ2-7	CASQGLAGGESHEQYF	TGTGCCAGCCAGGGACTAGCGGGAGGGGAATCCCACGAGCAGTACTTC
-	TRBV27	-	15	TRBJ1-4	CASSLWAGPNEKLFF	TGTGCCAGCAGTTTATGGGCAGGGCCTAATGAAAAACTGTTTTTT
TRBD2	TRBV28	-	18	TRBJ2-7	CASSLSVEPGLAQYEQYF	TGTGCCAGCAGTTTATCCGTTGAACCGGGACTAGCGCAATACGAGCAGTACTTC
TRBD1	TRBV6-2/TRBV6-3	-	15	TRBJ1-2	CASSLKWTGIYGYTF	TGTGCCAGCAGTCTTAAGTGGACAGGGATCTATGGCTACACCTTC
-	TRBV6-6	-	14	TRBJ1-2	CASTPQGPNYGYTF	TGTGCCAGCACCCCACAGGGCCCTAACTATGGCTACACCTTC